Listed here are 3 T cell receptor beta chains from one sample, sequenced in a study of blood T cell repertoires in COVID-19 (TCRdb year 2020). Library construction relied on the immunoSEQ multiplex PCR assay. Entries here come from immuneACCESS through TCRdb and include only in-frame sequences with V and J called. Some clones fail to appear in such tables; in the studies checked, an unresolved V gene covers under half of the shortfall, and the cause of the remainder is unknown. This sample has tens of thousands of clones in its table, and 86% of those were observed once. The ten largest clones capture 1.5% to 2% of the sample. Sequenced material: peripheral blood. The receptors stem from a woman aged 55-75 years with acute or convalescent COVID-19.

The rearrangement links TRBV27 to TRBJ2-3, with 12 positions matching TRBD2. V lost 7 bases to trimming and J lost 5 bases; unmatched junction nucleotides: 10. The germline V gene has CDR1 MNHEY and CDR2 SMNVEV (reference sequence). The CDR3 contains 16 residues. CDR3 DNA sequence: TGTGCCAGCAAAGCTAGCGGGAGGGCCGGGCTAGATACGCAGTATTTT. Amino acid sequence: CASKASGRAGLDTQYF.

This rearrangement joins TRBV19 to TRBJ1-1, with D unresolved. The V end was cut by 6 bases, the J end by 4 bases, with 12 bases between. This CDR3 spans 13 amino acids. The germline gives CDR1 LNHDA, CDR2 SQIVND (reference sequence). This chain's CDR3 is CASRYIEGTEAFF. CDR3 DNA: TGTGCCAGTAGATACATAGAGGGCACTGAAGCTTTCTTT.

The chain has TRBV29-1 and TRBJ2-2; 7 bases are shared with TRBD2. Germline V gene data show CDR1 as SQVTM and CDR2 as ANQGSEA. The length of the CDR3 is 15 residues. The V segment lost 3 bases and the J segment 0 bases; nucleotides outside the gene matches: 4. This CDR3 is CSVDLLATNTGELFF. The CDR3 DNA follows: TGCAGCGTTGACCTACTAGCGACGAACACCGGGGAGCTGTTTTTT.